This TCR beta chain emerged from a study of a mutant IDH1 vaccine in newly diagnosed glioma. Time point denoted: week 35, safety follow-up. Alongside topical imiquimod, each dose of vaccine comprised 300 ug of mutant IDH1 20-mer peptide. TCRdb keeps only in-frame clones here, not all; method: immunoSEQ multiplex PCR. The sample gives tens of thousands of clones, 84% of which show up once; approximately 12% is in the top ten. The ends were cut back, 7 bases at V and 3 bases at J, with 16 bases in the middle. The CDR3 length is 15 residues. Per the germline V gene, CDR1 is MNHEY and CDR2 is SVGAGI. Points on this clone: Antigen specificity is unknown.

Here the sequenced sample was PBMCs, taken from a glioma patient whose treatment included an IDH1 peptide vaccine. This TCR was recovered from a young man with glioma. The chain carries TRBV6-5 and TRBJ1-3, with D maybe TRBD1 (5 bases). The DNA for the CDR3 is TGTGCCAGCAAAAAGCGGGGGTCTGGTGGAAACACCATATATTTT. It specifies CASKKRGSGGNTIYF.